The rows below give T cell receptor beta chains drawn from one sample of a study of T cells in Graves' hyperthyroidism and ophthalmopathy. Using its own MiXCR run on the multiplex PCR reads, TCRdb lists one record per CDR3 protein. The sample contains 560,000 or so distinct CDR3 sequences, just under 20% of which appear only once. Sequencing was carried out using blood. These receptors all stem from a man aged 35-49 years with Graves' ophthalmopathy. CDR3s include the opening cysteine and the closing phenylalanine or tryptophan. A D gene is named only where the DNA matches it firmly. Not all rows give a size; the values are once, few, many and, for expanded clones, a class.

j_gene: TRBJ1-5; d_gene: NA; v_gene: TRBV5-1; len: 13; abundance: many; CDR3nt: TGCGCCAGCAGCTCAGAACTCAATCAGCCCCAGCATTTT; CDR3aa: CASSSELNQPQHF
j_gene: TRBJ2-5; d_gene: NA; v_gene: TRBV30; len: 16; abundance: many; CDR3nt: TGTGCCTGGAGTGCATGGGGGGCCGAGTGGAAAGAGACCCAGTACTTC; CDR3aa: CAWSAWGAEWKETQYF
j_gene: TRBJ1-4; d_gene: NA; v_gene: TRBV5-6; len: 14; abundance: NA; CDR3nt: TGTGCCAGCAGCTTCGACAGTCTGGGTGAAAAACTGTTTTTT; CDR3aa: CASSFDSLGEKLFF
j_gene: TRBJ2-1; d_gene: TRBD2; v_gene: TRBV19; len: 13; abundance: NA; CDR3nt: TGTGCCAGTAGTACTGGACTAGCGGGGGAGCAGTTCTTC; CDR3aa: CASSTGLAGEQFF
j_gene: TRBJ2-7; d_gene: NA; v_gene: TRBV6-2/TRBV6-3; len: 15; abundance: many; CDR3nt: TGTGCCAGCAGTCCCCCAGGACGGCACTCCTACGAGCAGTACTTC; CDR3aa: CASSPPGRHSYEQYF
j_gene: TRBJ2-3; d_gene: TRBD1; v_gene: TRBV2; len: 17; abundance: many; CDR3nt: TGTGCCAGCAGACCGCTTGGGTGGACAGGGGTCCCAGATACGCAGTATTTT; CDR3aa: CASRPLGWTGVPDTQYF
j_gene: TRBJ2-3; d_gene: NA; v_gene: TRBV14; len: 16; abundance: NA; CDR3nt: TGTGCCAGCAGCCTCTCAGGAAGCGGGCACACAGATACGCAGTATTTT; CDR3aa: CASSLSGSGHTDTQYF
j_gene: TRBJ2-7; d_gene: TRBD1; v_gene: TRBV20-1; len: 15; abundance: many; CDR3nt: TGCAGTGCTAGCAGGTCCGGGACAGCTACCTACGAGCAGTACTTC; CDR3aa: CSASRSGTATYEQYF
j_gene: TRBJ2-1; d_gene: NA; v_gene: TRBV11-2; len: 13; abundance: many; CDR3nt: TGTGCCAGCAGCAGGGGGGCCTACAATGAGCAGTTCTTC; CDR3aa: CASSRGAYNEQFF
j_gene: TRBJ2-1; d_gene: TRBD2; v_gene: TRBV3-1; len: 16; abundance: many; CDR3nt: TGTGCCAGCAGCCAATCTAGCGGGGGGGCTTTCAATGAGCAGTTCTTC; CDR3aa: CASSQSSGGAFNEQFF
j_gene: TRBJ2-2; d_gene: NA; v_gene: TRBV9; len: 14; abundance: NA; CDR3nt: TGTGCCAGCAGCGTAGGAGGGGACACCGGGGAGCTGTTTTTT; CDR3aa: CASSVGGDTGELFF
j_gene: TRBJ2-1; d_gene: NA; v_gene: TRBV29-1; len: 13; abundance: few; CDR3nt: TGCAGCGGTCACCTGCGGGACACCAATGAGCAGTTCTTC; CDR3aa: CSGHLRDTNEQFF
j_gene: TRBJ2-1; d_gene: TRBD2; v_gene: TRBV14; len: 14; abundance: NA; CDR3nt: TGTGCCAGCAGCCGGGCGGGAGTCTACAATGAGCAGTTCTTC; CDR3aa: CASSRAGVYNEQFF
j_gene: TRBJ2-5; d_gene: NA; v_gene: TRBV29-1; len: 12; abundance: few; CDR3nt: TGCAGCGTTGTTAGGCAAGACGAGACCCAGTACTTC; CDR3aa: CSVVRQDETQYF
j_gene: TRBJ2-3; d_gene: NA; v_gene: TRBV18; len: 13; abundance: NA; CDR3nt: TGTGCCGGCTCTGGAGGGAGTGCAGATACGCAGTATTTT; CDR3aa: CAGSGGSADTQYF
j_gene: TRBJ1-1; d_gene: NA; v_gene: TRBV7-9; len: 15; abundance: few; CDR3nt: TGTGCCAGCAGCTTTGCGGACAGCAAGAACACTGAAGCTTTCTTT; CDR3aa: CASSFADSKNTEAFF
j_gene: TRBJ2-3; d_gene: TRBD2; v_gene: TRBV5-1; len: 17; abundance: NA; CDR3nt: TGCGCCAGCAGCTTGGTAGCTAGCGGGAGAGCCACAGATACGCAGTATTTT; CDR3aa: CASSLVASGRATDTQYF
j_gene: TRBJ2-5; d_gene: NA; v_gene: TRBV3-1; len: 16; abundance: few; CDR3nt: TGTGCCAGCAGCCAAGTCCCGGGCCGCGCACGGGAGACCCAGTACTTC; CDR3aa: CASSQVPGRARETQYF
j_gene: TRBJ1-5; d_gene: NA; v_gene: TRBV3-1; len: 19; abundance: NA; CDR3nt: TGTGCCAGCAGCCCCAACGGAACAAGGGGGGGGCATAGCAATCAGCCCCAGCATTTT; CDR3aa: CASSPNGTRGGHSNQPQHF
j_gene: TRBJ2-7; d_gene: NA; v_gene: TRBV4-1; len: 15; abundance: NA; CDR3nt: TGCGCCAGCAGCCGCGATGAGGGGACATCCTACGAGCAGTACTTC; CDR3aa: CASSRDEGTSYEQYF
j_gene: TRBJ1-4; d_gene: NA; v_gene: TRBV5-1; len: 14; abundance: few; CDR3nt: TGCGCCAGCAGCCGGACGGGGCGAAATGAAAAACTGTTTTTT; CDR3aa: CASSRTGRNEKLFF
j_gene: TRBJ2-2; d_gene: NA; v_gene: TRBV7-3; len: 16; abundance: NA; CDR3nt: TGTGCCAGCAGCTTATCTCCGGTGGGCTGGACCGGGGAGCTGTTTTTT; CDR3aa: CASSLSPVGWTGELFF
j_gene: TRBJ1-5; d_gene: NA; v_gene: TRBV20-1; len: 13; abundance: NA; CDR3nt: TGCAGTGCTAGGGGGGACCTCGGTCTGGCCCAGCATTTT; CDR3aa: CSARGDLGLAQHF
j_gene: TRBJ2-7; d_gene: NA; v_gene: TRBV10-1; len: 12; abundance: NA; CDR3nt: TGCGCCATCTGGACAGCAACCTACGAGCAGTACTTC; CDR3aa: CAIWTATYEQYF
j_gene: TRBJ2-3; d_gene: NA; v_gene: TRBV24-1; len: 14; abundance: NA; CDR3nt: TGTGCCACCAGTGACCCCGGATACACAGATACGCAGTATTTT; CDR3aa: CATSDPGYTDTQYF
j_gene: TRBJ2-5; d_gene: NA; v_gene: TRBV4-1; len: 16; abundance: few; CDR3nt: TGCGCCAGCAGCCCTGGGGTAGCGGAGCTCCAAGAGACCCAGTACTTC; CDR3aa: CASSPGVAELQETQYF
j_gene: TRBJ1-1; d_gene: NA; v_gene: TRBV6-5; len: 14; abundance: few; CDR3nt: TGTGCCAGCAGTTACGGGGACACCAACACTGAAGCTTTCTTT; CDR3aa: CASSYGDTNTEAFF
j_gene: TRBJ1-1; d_gene: NA; v_gene: TRBV6-9; len: 16; abundance: NA; CDR3nt: TGTGCCAGCAGGGCCCTGGCCGGGACGGCGAACACTGAAGCTTTCTTT; CDR3aa: CASRALAGTANTEAFF
j_gene: TRBJ2-1; d_gene: TRBD2; v_gene: TRBV30; len: 15; abundance: many; CDR3nt: TGTGCCTGGAGGGGGGGACTAGGGCAATACAATGAGCAGTTCTTC; CDR3aa: CAWRGGLGQYNEQFF
j_gene: TRBJ1-3; d_gene: TRBD1; v_gene: TRBV5-1; len: 17; abundance: many; CDR3nt: TGCGCCAGCAGCGCGACAGGGACGAGGACGTCTGGAAACACCATATATTTT; CDR3aa: CASSATGTRTSGNTIYF
j_gene: TRBJ2-5; d_gene: NA; v_gene: TRBV11-3; len: 13; abundance: many; CDR3nt: TGTGCCAGCAGCCCGGGAACCACCAAGACCCAGTACTTC; CDR3aa: CASSPGTTKTQYF
j_gene: TRBJ2-7; d_gene: NA; v_gene: TRBV20-1; len: 10; abundance: once; CDR3nt: TGCAGTGCAGGGTCCTACGAGCAGTACTTC; CDR3aa: CSAGSYEQYF
j_gene: TRBJ1-5; d_gene: NA; v_gene: TRBV18; len: 12; abundance: many; CDR3nt: TGTGCCAGCGGACGAGGGGATCAGCCCCAGCATTTT; CDR3aa: CASGRGDQPQHF
j_gene: TRBJ2-5; d_gene: TRBD1; v_gene: TRBV10-3; len: 14; abundance: NA; CDR3nt: TGTGCCATCAGACGGGACAGCAACCAAGAGACCCAGTACTTC; CDR3aa: CAIRRDSNQETQYF
j_gene: TRBJ2-5; d_gene: NA; v_gene: TRBV4-1; len: 11; abundance: NA; CDR3nt: TGCGCCAGCAGCCAAGGTCATCGTCGGTACTTC; CDR3aa: CASSQGHRRYF
j_gene: TRBJ1-1; d_gene: TRBD1; v_gene: TRBV30; len: 12; abundance: many; CDR3nt: TGTGCCTGGAAGGGGGCCCACACTGAAGCTTTCTTT; CDR3aa: CAWKGAHTEAFF
j_gene: TRBJ2-3; d_gene: TRBD1; v_gene: TRBV7-3; len: 16; abundance: many; CDR3nt: TGTGCCAGCAGTCCACACCCCGGACAGGGCACAGATACGCAGTATTTT; CDR3aa: CASSPHPGQGTDTQYF
j_gene: TRBJ2-2; d_gene: NA; v_gene: TRBV27; len: 14; abundance: NA; CDR3nt: TGTGCCAGCAGTGATTTGACGAACACCGGGGAGCTGTTTTTT; CDR3aa: CASSDLTNTGELFF
j_gene: TRBJ1-1; d_gene: NA; v_gene: TRBV7-8; len: 14; abundance: NA; CDR3nt: TGTGCCAGCAGCTTAGTTCATCAAAACACTGAAGCTTTCTTT; CDR3aa: CASSLVHQNTEAFF
j_gene: TRBJ1-6; d_gene: TRBD1; v_gene: TRBV19; len: 17; abundance: NA; CDR3nt: TGTGCCAGTAGGAATTGGGCCGGGACAGGGGATACTTCACCCCTCCACTTT; CDR3aa: CASRNWAGTGDTSPLHF
j_gene: TRBJ2-7; d_gene: TRBD2; v_gene: TRBV14; len: 15; abundance: NA; CDR3nt: TGTGCCAGCAGCCACTCCCTCGGGGGGTCTGAGGAGCAGTACTTC; CDR3aa: CASSHSLGGSEEQYF
j_gene: TRBJ2-3; d_gene: NA; v_gene: TRBV28; len: 13; abundance: few; CDR3nt: TGTGCCAGCAGTTCGTGGAGCACAGATACGCAGTATTTT; CDR3aa: CASSSWSTDTQYF
j_gene: TRBJ1-6; d_gene: TRBD1; v_gene: TRBV28; len: 15; abundance: many; CDR3nt: TGTGCCAGCAGTTTAGGGACAGGCCATAATTCACCCCTCCACTTT; CDR3aa: CASSLGTGHNSPLHF
j_gene: TRBJ2-5; d_gene: TRBD2; v_gene: TRBV28; len: 14; abundance: many; CDR3nt: TGTGCCAGCAGTCCCCCCGGACTAGAAGAGACCCAGTACTTC; CDR3aa: CASSPPGLEETQYF
j_gene: TRBJ2-3; d_gene: NA; v_gene: TRBV19; len: 13; abundance: NA; CDR3nt: TGTGCCAGTAGTATCGAGTTGGTAGATACGCAGTATTTT; CDR3aa: CASSIELVDTQYF
j_gene: TRBJ1-2; d_gene: NA; v_gene: TRBV11-2; len: 15; abundance: NA; CDR3nt: TGTGCCAGCAGTCTAGACAGGCTGATCGTCTATGGCTACACCTTC; CDR3aa: CASSLDRLIVYGYTF
j_gene: TRBJ2-5; d_gene: NA; v_gene: TRBV28; len: 12; abundance: many; CDR3nt: TGTGCCAGCAGGGGGGCACAGGAGACCCAGTACTTC; CDR3aa: CASRGAQETQYF
j_gene: TRBJ2-2; d_gene: NA; v_gene: TRBV7-3; len: 13; abundance: NA; CDR3nt: TGTGCCAGCAGTTCAAAACCCACCGGGGAGCTGTTTTTT; CDR3aa: CASSSKPTGELFF
j_gene: TRBJ2-7; d_gene: NA; v_gene: TRBV4-1; len: 17; abundance: few; CDR3nt: TGCGCCAGCAGCCCCACATCGGGCCGGACGGGCCCCTACGAGCAGTACTTC; CDR3aa: CASSPTSGRTGPYEQYF